This record covers a single T cell receptor beta chain. Its antigen remains undetermined. Base qualities are missing; no much larger clone stands one base away. This specimen comes from a study of T-cell memory formation after mild COVID-19 (dated by TCRdb to the early 2020s). For the wider study: Most TCR sequence clusters were specific to one of the two donors. Longitudinal TCRalpha and TCRbeta repertoire sequencing tracked T-cell clones expanding and contracting after mild COVID-19 in a couple of donors. The cohort comprised two young, previously healthy adult volunteers, one female and one male. Results and caveats for the whole study, not just this receptor: Contracting CD4+ clones turned up mainly in the CM and EM memory subsets, whereas EMRA was where CD8+ clones were enriched. The study included only two mild cases, and larger cohorts that include severe cases with pre-infection samples were judged to be necessary. Balanced CD4/CD8 phenotypes were observed for clones contracting from day 15 to 85, whereas a bias towards CD4+ was observed for a second wave of clones expanding from day 15 to 37. Some responding clones were detected in pre-infection memory, suggesting pre-existing cross-reactive memory T cells joined the SARS-CoV-2 response. Whether the second-wave clones peaking on day 37 were SARS-CoV-2 specific was not confirmed.

Sequenced on an Illumina NovaSeq 6000. Using 5'RACE with constant-segment primers, TCRalpha and TCRbeta cDNA libraries were constructed, with sample barcodes and unique molecular identifiers added in the process. Trizol reagent was used to extract RNA from every sample. Library amplification was performed in two PCR steps, and a second sample barcode and Illumina TruSeq adapters were introduced in the second step. Sequencing of libraries was performed on an Illumina NovaSeq with 2 x 150 bp paired-end reads. The paper's data handling went like this. The reads were demultiplexed and collapsed into UMI-guided consensus sequences using migec v1.2.7. With mixcr v2.1.11, UMI consensuses were aligned to TRA and TRB V and J templates and assembled into clonotypes. Expanded or contracted clonotypes were those called significant by both edgeR and NoisET, with noise models trained on biological replicates. For edgeR calls, the cutoffs were a false discovery rate-adjusted p below 0.01 and a log2 fold-change threshold of 1. As an exploratory analysis of dynamics, max-normalized trajectories of the 1000 most abundant clonotypes were examined with PCA combined with hierarchical clustering. The CD4 or CD8 phenotype of responding clones was assigned using the separately sequenced CD4+ and CD8+ repertoires. TCRdb reworked the public reads: Q25 trimming with fastp, MiXCR clone assembly, productive beta chains retained. One record per CDR3 amino acid sequence lists the most common genes and DNA. These V and J calls are TCRdb output, not the study's own analysis. The sample contains 200,000 to 300,000 distinct CDR3 sequences, 8% to 10% of them found a single time. Of the sample, roughly 21% falls within the top ten clones.

Ficoll-Paque density gradient centrifugation was used to isolate PBMCs. The receptor was derived from a man in his late teens or twenties who had mild COVID-19 (a few samples of this study predate the infection). The sample titles of this study are shuffled in the database, so cell type and time point are left out; the donor was told from shared clones. Sequencing was carried out using PBMCs or a T cell subset sorted from them (not recorded which).

The CDR3 protein: CASSQPGRHNQPQHF. DNA sequence: TGCGCCAGCAGCCAGCCGGGGAGACATAATCAGCCCCAGCATTTT. The chain is made from TRBV4-1 and TRBJ1-5, with no confident D gene call. V was cut back by 3 bases and J by 4 bases, leaving a gap of 13 bases between them. From the cysteine up to the phenylalanine, the CDR3 has a length of 15 residues. The kept DNA is CDR3 alone, 45 bases in frame from the first base. Reading the germline V gene gives CDR1 MGHRA and CDR2 YSYEKL.